This T cell receptor (beta chain) comes out of a study of identifying expanded T cells in peripheral blood. Study-level results: Clone count variance between roughly 2-week samples rose with total template count.

On this clone: Its antigen remains unknown.

Some clones are missing from TCRdb's copy, which holds only in-frame ones; the method was immunoSEQ multiplex PCR. This table has more than 50,000 clones, about 85% appearing once. The germline V and J ends were trimmed by 7 bases and 7 bases, with 16 bases remaining between them. The germline CDR1 and CDR2 sequences are MRHNA and SNTAGT. This CDR3 comprises 14 residues. The chain carries TRBV6-4 and TRBJ2-2, with D hard to call. Material: blood. This receptor was identified in a person aged 18-70 years in good health. The CDR3 bases are TGTGCCAGCAAACCTGGGATGGTTGGCGGGGAGCTGTTTTTT. Translation: CASKPGMVGGELFF.